This entry concerns a single TCR beta chain. Its antigen is unidentified. Germline loops: CDR1 ENHRY, CDR2 SYGVKD. This CDR3 contains 14 residues. V was shortened by 9 bases and J by 5 bases, with 20 bases between the two germline ends. The sample comes from a study of T cell repertoires in cytomegalovirus infection. Study summary: Both a matching HLA type and CMV infection were indicated by public TCR beta signatures.

Study outcomes and limitations: Clonotype analysis showed dominance of the ex vivo response by HLA-C-restricted CMV-specific TCR beta clonotypes.

TCRdb recomputed calls from the reads with MiXCR, one row per CDR3 protein. The table has some 600,000 distinct CDR3 sequences, 20% to 25% seen once. The TCR comes from a human donor in good health (CMV status not recorded). Some clones in this sample may be carry-over from other donors' samples. The sequenced sample consisted of CD8+ T cells from PBMCs. The chain employs TRBV10-3 and TRBJ2-7; D possibly corresponds to TRBD1 (5 bases). The CDR3 spells CAMGSRQGTHEQYF. The CDR3 nucleotides are TGTGCCATGGGAAGTCGGCAGGGAACCCACGAGCAGTACTTC.